This entry lists 7 T cell receptor beta chains sequenced from one sample in a study of blood T cell repertoires in COVID-19. TCRdb's table, derived via immunoSEQ multiplex PCR, lists solely in-frame clones and lacks some. The sample has some 80,000 clones; around 74% are singletons. Sample: peripheral blood. The receptors were sampled from a woman aged 80 or over with active or convalescent COVID-19.

The rearrangement uses TRBV4-1 and TRBJ1-4, with D perhaps matching TRBD1 (5 bases). Germline V lookup: CDR1 MGHRA, CDR2 YSYEKL. Trimming took 1 base from V and 2 from J, leaving 17 bases between them. The CDR3 is made up of 18 amino acids. The CDR3 DNA follows: TGCGCCAGCAGCCAAGTTGCGGGGATTCAGGGCACTAATGAAAAACTGTTTTTT. As protein: CASSQVAGIQGTNEKLFF.

The chain couples TRBV18 to TRBJ2-7; 8 nucleotides match TRBD1. Germline-derived CDR1 and CDR2 are KGHSH and LQKENI. The CDR3 has 17 residues. The J segment lost 2 bases and the V segment lost 5 bases, leaving 14 bases of the junction unmatched. The CDR3 nucleotides read TGTGCCAGCTCAGCCCTCGGACAGGGTATTATGGCCTACGAGCAGTACTTC. Its protein is CASSALGQGIMAYEQYF.

The chain carries TRBV7-9 and TRBJ2-7; D is possibly TRBD2 (6 bases). CDR1 SEHNR and CDR2 FQNEAQ come from the germline V gene (reference sequence). There are 16 residues in the CDR3. The V and J ends lost 5 bases and 0 bases respectively, with 17 bases between them. The CDR3 here is CASSPWDFRSSYEQYF. CDR3 coding DNA: TGTGCCAGCAGCCCCTGGGACTTCCGAAGCTCCTACGAGCAGTACTTC.

The chain recombines TRBV3-1 (or the pseudogene TRBV3-2) with TRBJ2-2; no reliable D call. V was shortened by 2 bases and J by 7 bases, with 2 bases between the two germline ends. CDR1 and CDR2 (germline): LGHDT, YNNKEL (reference sequence). This CDR3 has 11 residues. The CDR3 bases are TGTGCCAGCAGCCAACTCGGGGAGCTGTTTTTT. Amino acid sequence: CASSQLGELFF.

Here the CDR3 DNA reads TGTGCCAGCAGCCCGGGACCGGGGAGGGAATATGATGGCTACACCTTC. Protein sequence: CASSPGPGREYDGYTF. The V and J genes are TRBV14 and TRBJ1-2, with D possibly being TRBD1 (5 bases). V lost 4 bases and J lost 6, with 21 bases in between. Germline CDR1 is SGHDN and CDR2 is FVKESK. CDR3 length equals 16 residues.

The chain has TRBV3-1 (or the pseudogene TRBV3-2) and TRBJ2-2, with TRBD2 matching over 15 bases. The V gene's germline CDR1 is LGHDT and CDR2 YNNKEL (reference sequence). The CDR3 runs to 19 residues. With 0 bases clipped from V and 5 bases from J, the junction kept 7 bases outside the gene matches. CDR3 bases: TGTGCCAGCAGCCAAGATGGAGGACTAGCGGGAGGGGGGACCGGGGAGCTGTTTTTT. Protein product: CASSQDGGLAGGGTGELFF.

The table lists this clone with a count of one. The chain couples TRBV20-1 to TRBJ1-1; D uncertain. Per germline, CDR1 DFQATT and CDR2 SNEGSKA (reference sequence). CDR3 length: 11 residues. Trimming took 6 bases from V and 5 from J, leaving 10 bases between them. This CDR3 is CSADGKTEAFF. In DNA form, the CDR3 reads TGCAGTGCGGACGGGAAGACTGAAGCTTTCTTT.